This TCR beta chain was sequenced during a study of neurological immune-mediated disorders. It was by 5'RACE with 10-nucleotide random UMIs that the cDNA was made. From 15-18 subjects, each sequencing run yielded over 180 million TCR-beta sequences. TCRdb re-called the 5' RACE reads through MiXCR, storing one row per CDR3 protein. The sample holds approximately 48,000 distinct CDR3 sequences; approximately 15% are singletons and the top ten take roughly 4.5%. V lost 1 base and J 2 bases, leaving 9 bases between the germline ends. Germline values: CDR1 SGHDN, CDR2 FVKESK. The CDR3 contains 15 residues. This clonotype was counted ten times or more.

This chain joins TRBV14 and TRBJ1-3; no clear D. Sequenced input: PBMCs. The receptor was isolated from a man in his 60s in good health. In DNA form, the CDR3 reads TGTGCCAGCAGCCAAGCTCCGGAGCCTGGAAACACCATATATTTT. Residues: CASSQAPEPGNTIYF.